Each of the 8 T cell receptor beta chains below was sequenced from the same sample in a study of T cell responses to AZD1222 COVID-19 vaccine. Here immunoSEQ multiplex PCR was the method, and the copy in TCRdb shows in-frame clones only, minus some. The sample yields some 140,000 clones, approximately 87% seen once. The sequencing here drew on peripheral blood, taken on day 0 of MenACWY control vaccination. The source is an adult in good health.

The sample holds one count of this clone. This chain links TRBV11-3 with TRBJ1-5; D is unclear. V lost 0 bases and J 2 bases, leaving 8 bases between the germline ends. Germline CDR1 is SGHNT and CDR2 is YENEEA. CDR3 length: 15 amino acids. In nucleotides, the CDR3 is TGTGCCAGCAGCTTAGAGGCAGGTGGCAATCAGCCCCAGCATTTT. Protein sequence: CASSLEAGGNQPQHF.

This clone was counted a few times. This chain links TRBV28 with TRBJ2-7; a possible D gene is TRBD2 (6 bases). In germline, CDR1 is MDHEN, CDR2 SYDVKM. This CDR3 is built from 14 residues. The V end lost 0 bases, the J end lost 2 bases, and 8 bases lay between the germline ends. Here the CDR3 reads CASSLWGRPYEQYV. The CDR3, as DNA: TGTGCCAGCAGTTTATGGGGGAGGCCCTACGAGCAGTACGTC.

This clone was seen only a few times. Written as DNA, the CDR3 is TGTGCCAGCAGAGTGACAGGGGAGGCCTACGAGCAGTACGTC. It specifies CASRVTGEAYEQYV. The V and J genes are TRBV6-5 and TRBJ2-7; 8 bases map to TRBD1. Germline V lookup: CDR1 MNHEY, CDR2 SVGAGI. Germline trimming cut 6 bases from V and 2 bases from J; bases unmatched to any gene: 6. The CDR3 loop spans 14 amino acids.

This chain uses TRBV24-1 with TRBJ2-3, with TRBD1 matching over 11 bases. Germline V gene lookup returns CDR1 KGHDR and CDR2 SFDVKD. After removal of 4 bases from V and 9 bases from J, the junction contained 29 bases not matched to a gene. This CDR3 region has 22 residues. The CDR3 protein is CATSDPGQGATWGALAWETQYF. The CDR3 region has the DNA TGTGCCACCAGTGACCCTGGACAGGGGGCGACATGGGGGGCTCTTGCGTGGGAGACGCAGTATTTT.

The chain carries TRBV5-8 and TRBJ1-2, with no clear D. Germline lookup yields CDR1 SGHTS and CDR2 YDEGEE. This CDR3 has 12 amino acids. The V gene lost 1 base and the J gene lost 8 bases, with 9 bases spanning the gap. The CDR3 here is CASSLMAAGYTF. In DNA form, the CDR3 reads TGTGCCAGCAGCTTGATGGCGGCAGGCTACACCTTC. Full variable domain (outside the CDR3, taken from reference TRBV5-8 and TRBJ1-2): EAGVTQSPTHLIKTRGQQATLRCSPISGHTSVYWYQQALGLGLQFLLWYDEGEERNRGNFPPRFSGRQFPNYSSELNVNALELEDSALYLCASSLMAAGYTFGSGTRLTVV.

The chain uses TRBV29-1 and TRBJ1-1; weak D call: TRBD1 (5 bases). The CDR3 has 13 residues. With 1 base removed from V and 5 bases from J, the gap between germline ends came to 11 bases. The germline gives CDR1 SQVTM, CDR2 ANQGSEA. In nucleotides, the CDR3 is TGCAGCGTTGAAGGCAGGGCGGTGACTGAAGCTTTCTTT. Amino acid sequence: CSVEGRAVTEAFF.

The gene calls are TRBV6-5 and TRBJ2-3; D is ambiguous. Germline assignment: CDR1 MNHEY and CDR2 SVGAGI. The CDR3 consists of 15 residues. V was shortened by 2 bases and J by 0 bases, with 9 bases between the two germline ends. CDR3 DNA: TGTGCCAGCAGTTACGGTACACTTAGCACAGATACGCAGTATTTT. This translates into CASSYGTLSTDTQYF.

The chain recombines TRBV7-9 with TRBJ2-2; 8 nucleotides line up with TRBD2. Germline V CDR1 and CDR2: SEHNR, FQNEAQ (reference sequence). The ends lost 3 bases at V and 5 bases at J; junction bases unmatched: 5. The length of the CDR3 is 15 residues. CDR3 coding DNA: TGTGCCAGCAGCTTTCCTAGCGGGCCAACCGGGGAGCTGTTTTTT. This sequence encodes CASSFPSGPTGELFF.